Each of the 32 T cell receptor beta chains below was sequenced from the same sample in a study of blood T cell repertoires in COVID-19. The assay was immunoSEQ multiplex PCR, and TCRdb's table has in-frame clones only and misses some. This table holds about 200,000 clones, approximately 87% found once. What was sequenced was peripheral blood. These TCRs come from a man aged 60 to 75 who had recovered from COVID-19.

The chain carries TRBV28 and TRBJ1-1, with TRBD1 as a possible D gene (5 bases). CDR3 length: 15 residues. Germline V gives CDR1 MDHEN, CDR2 SYDVKM. Trimming shortened V by 6 bases and J by 6 bases, and 20 bases separated the two germline ends. CDR3 residues: CASSRFPGPGAEAFF. The CDR3 bases are TGTGCCAGCAGCCGCTTCCCAGGGCCGGGGGCTGAAGCTTTCTTT.

With respect to this clone: This sample also contains other DNA sequences that code for the same CDR3. This chain links TRBV5-1 with TRBJ1-1, with 8 bases fitting TRBD1. The CDR3 totals 14 residues. V was clipped by 4 bases and J by 2 bases; unmatched bases: 4. Germline CDR1 and CDR2: SGHRS and YFSETQ. The CDR3 protein is CASSLQGDNTEAFF. The CDR3, as DNA: TGCGCCAGCAGCCTACAGGGGGATAACACTGAAGCTTTCTTT.

The chain employs TRBV6-6 and TRBJ1-5; D possibly corresponds to TRBD1 (5 bases). The V gene lost 1 base and the J gene lost 4 bases, with 14 bases spanning the gap. Germline CDR1 reads MNHNY; CDR2 reads SVGAGI (reference sequence). The CDR3 loop spans 16 amino acids. The CDR3 region is CASSYFPGHRNQPQHF. The CDR3 coding sequence is TGTGCCAGCAGTTACTTCCCCGGACACCGAAATCAGCCCCAGCATTTT.

This chain connects TRBV19 to TRBJ1-2; D is perhaps TRBD1 (6 bases). The germline gives CDR1 LNHDA, CDR2 SQIVND (reference sequence). The length of the CDR3 is 14 residues. Trimming removed 5 bases at V and 2 bases at J, with 12 bases between. CDR3 region: CASSWSGVNYGYTF. CDR3 coding DNA: TGTGCCAGTAGTTGGTCAGGGGTGAACTATGGCTACACCTTC.

The chain has TRBV13 and TRBJ2-5, with D possibly TRBD2 on 5 matching bases. The CDR3 spans 16 residues. Trimming took 0 bases from V and 5 from J, leaving 16 bases between them. Germline CDR1 reads PRHDT; CDR2 reads FYEKMQ (reference sequence). CDR3 in amino acids: CASSLGSSPDSETQYF. The CDR3 DNA follows: TGTGCCAGCAGCTTAGGATCCTCGCCGGACTCGGAGACCCAGTACTTC.

CDR3 nucleotide sequence: TGTGCCAGCAGTTTAGTGTCAAATGAGCAGTTCTTC. It translates to CASSLVSNEQFF. J is TRBJ2-1 and V is TRBV12-3 or TRBV12-4; D is unclear. This CDR3 is 12 amino acids long. The V end lost 1 base, the J end lost 7 bases, and 5 bases lay between the germline ends.

The J gene is TRBJ1-6, the V gene TRBV5-6, with D possibly TRBD1 on 6 matching bases. The CDR3 spans 19 residues. The V gene lost 2 bases and the J gene lost 0 bases, with 18 bases spanning the gap. Germline loops: CDR1 SGHDT, CDR2 YYEEEE. The CDR3 region is CASSFRQVNSPSYNSPLHF. In nucleotides, the CDR3 is TGTGCCAGCAGCTTCCGACAGGTTAACTCCCCCTCCTATAATTCACCCCTCCACTTT.

This chain uses TRBV6-4 with TRBJ1-1; D unclear. Germline V CDR1 and CDR2: MRHNA, SNTAGT. Trimming pared 4 bases from V and 2 bases from J, leaving 8 bases between. CDR3 size: 13 residues. This CDR3 reads CASSGEANTEAFF. As DNA, the CDR3 is TGTGCCAGCAGTGGCGAAGCCAACACTGAAGCTTTCTTT.

The V call is TRBV7-3, the J call TRBJ1-2, with TRBD1 identical over 9 bases. The trim removed 3 bases at V and 4 bases at J, leaving 3 bases unmatched. This CDR3 region has 14 residues. Germline values: CDR1 SGHTA, CDR2 FQGTGA. The CDR3 DNA follows: TGTGCCAGCAGCTTCCGACAGGGGGGCTATGGCTACACCTTC. This encodes CASSFRQGGYGYTF.

The genes are TRBV5-4 and TRBJ2-7, with a tentative D call TRBD1 (5 bases). This CDR3 is built from 13 residues. V dropped 2 bases and J dropped 5 bases, with 11 bases sitting between them. Germline V gene sequence: CDR1 SGHNT, CDR2 YYREEE (reference sequence). CDR3 in amino acids: CASSLAGYDEQYF. As DNA, the CDR3 is TGTGCCAGCAGCTTAGCAGGGTACGACGAGCAGTACTTC.

The chain couples TRBV19 to TRBJ1-3, with D maybe TRBD1 (6 bases). The CDR3 consists of 17 residues. Trimming removed 4 bases from V and 0 bases from J, with 16 bases in between. From germline, CDR1 is LNHDA and CDR2 SQIVND (reference sequence). The CDR3 sequence is CASSNLDRTSSGNTIYF. The CDR3 DNA follows: TGTGCCAGTAGTAATTTAGACAGGACCAGCTCTGGAAACACCATATATTTT.

V and J are TRBV6-5 and TRBJ1-6, with D hard to call. V lost 6 bases, J lost 9 bases, and 18 bases lay in between. The germline V gene encodes CDR1 MNHEY and CDR2 SVGAGI. CDR3 length: 15 residues. For the CDR3, the DNA is TGTGCCAGCAGGGATGGGCAGGCCGTTTCTTCACCCCTCCACTTT. This codes for CASRDGQAVSSPLHF.

The rearrangement joins TRBV7-2 to TRBJ2-7, with 8 bases identical to TRBD1. The germline gives CDR1 SGHTA, CDR2 FQGNSA. The CDR3 is 14 amino acids. After removal of 0 bases from V and 3 bases from J, the junction contained 1 base not matched to a gene. CDR3 sequence (DNA): TGTGCCAGCAGCTTAGCGGGACAGGTCTACGAGCAGTACTTC. Protein product: CASSLAGQVYEQYF.

This rearrangement joins TRBV4-1 to TRBJ2-7, with TRBD2 matching 12 bases. Looked up from germline, CDR1 is MGHRA and CDR2 is YSYEKL. CDR3 length: 18 residues. The V gene end was trimmed by 0 bases and the J gene end by 0 bases; junction bases not matched to a gene: 6. DNA for the CDR3: TGCGCCAGCAGCCAAGATATCCTAGCGGGAGGGGGCTCCTACGAGCAGTACTTC. This encodes CASSQDILAGGGSYEQYF.

CDR3 residues: CASSPVTDTQYF. As DNA, the CDR3 is TGTGCCAGCAGCCCCGTCACAGATACGCAGTATTTT. The chain is built from TRBV6-2 or TRBV6-3 and TRBJ2-3; no clear D. This CDR3 comprises 12 residues. CDR1 and CDR2 (germline): MNHEY, SVGEGT. Trimming stripped 6 bases from V and 2 bases from J, with 6 bases between.

The genes are TRBV2 and TRBJ1-2; D remains unclear. This CDR3 is built from 15 residues. CDR1 and CDR2 from the germline V gene are SNHLY and FYNNEI. Trimming removed 4 bases from V and 2 bases from J, with 14 bases in between. The CDR3 loop reads CASSGAGSRNYGYTF. CDR3 DNA sequence: TGTGCCAGCAGTGGGGCAGGATCTCGAAACTATGGCTACACCTTC.

The chain links TRBV28 to TRBJ2-7; 14 nucleotides agree with TRBD2. Trimming took 7 bases from V and 7 from J; bases not matched to a gene: 12. CDR3 length equals 16 residues. Germline CDR1 reads MDHEN; CDR2 reads SYDVKM. For the CDR3, the DNA is TGTGCCAGCACTCCCACTGGACTAGCGGGAGGTGGGGAGCAGTACTTC. Residues: CASTPTGLAGGGEQYF.

This clone was observed a handful of times. The chain's CDR3 is CASSLDTYEQYF. In nucleotides, the CDR3 is TGTGCCAGCAGCTTAGATACTTACGAGCAGTACTTC. The gene calls are TRBV7-9 and TRBJ2-7; no clear D. From germline, CDR1 is SEHNR and CDR2 FQNEAQ (reference sequence). V was shortened by 1 base and J by 4 bases, with 5 bases between the two germline ends. This CDR3 contains 12 residues.

CDR3 sequence reads: CASSSRYFRGDTQYF. The DNA of the CDR3 is TGTGCCAGCAGTTCGCGCTACTTTCGAGGAGATACGCAGTATTTT. The rearrangement joins TRBV27 to TRBJ2-3, with unresolved D. V lost 4 bases, J lost 5 bases, and 16 bases lay in between. CDR3 size: 15 residues. Germline V gene data show CDR1 as MNHEY and CDR2 as SMNVEV (reference sequence).

The chain couples TRBV2 to TRBJ1-3; D call uncertain. The CDR3 is 14 residues long. V dropped 1 base and J dropped 4 bases, with 8 bases sitting between them. Per germline, CDR1 SNHLY and CDR2 FYNNEI. The CDR3 loop is CASSEGQIGNTIYF. CDR3 sequence (DNA): TGTGCCAGCAGTGAAGGGCAGATAGGAAACACCATATATTTT. The full variable domain, in which reference TRBV2 and TRBJ1-3 provide the parts outside the CDR3, is EPEVTQTPSHQVTQMGQEVILRCVPISNHLYFYWYRQILGQKVEFLVSFYNNEISEKSEIFDDQFSVERPDGSNFTLKIRSTKLEDSAMYFCASSEGQIGNTIYFGEGSWLTVV.

CDR3 DNA: TGTGCAAGTCGCTTAAGTTGCTGGACAGGGTCTTCACCCCTCCACTTT. This translates into CASRLSCWTGSSPLHF. This sequence joins TRBV12-2 and TRBJ1-6; the table's TRBD1 call for D was not verified on the DNA. TRBV12-2 is listed as a pseudogene. This CDR3 is 16 amino acids long.

The chain is built from TRBV30 and TRBJ2-3; 9 nucleotides match TRBD1. Germline V lookup: CDR1 GTSNPN, CDR2 SVGIG (reference sequence). This CDR3 contains 14 residues. V dropped 2 bases and J dropped 7; count of bases not matched to a gene: 7. CDR3 bases: TGTGCCTGGAGTTATGGACAGGGGACAAATACGCAGTATTTT. Translated, it gives CAWSYGQGTNTQYF.

This clone appeared a few times. J is TRBJ1-1 and V is TRBV19; D ambiguous. CDR1 is LNHDA and CDR2 is SQIVND in the germline V gene (reference sequence). V was clipped by 3 bases and J by 5 bases, with 10 bases between them. The CDR3 consists of 13 residues. The CDR3 DNA sequence: TGTGCCAGTAGTATCGTCAGTGCAACTGAAGCTTTCTTT. The encoded protein is CASSIVSATEAFF.

This clone was detected once. The J gene is TRBJ1-2, the V gene TRBV20-1; 7 nucleotides agree with TRBD1. Germline V CDR1 and CDR2: DFQATT, SNEGSKA (reference sequence). The CDR3 spans 12 residues. J gave up 7 bases and V 3 bases, and 5 bases lay outside the gene matches. CDR3 amino acids: CSASQGDSGYTF. As DNA, the CDR3 is TGCAGTGCTAGTCAGGGGGATAGTGGCTACACCTTC.

The chain has TRBV5-1 and TRBJ1-1, with 8 bases identical to TRBD1. The V segment lost 4 bases and the J segment 1 base; nucleotides outside the gene matches: 6. This CDR3 region has 15 residues. Per the germline V gene, CDR1 is SGHRS and CDR2 is YFSETQ. The CDR3 region has the DNA TGCGCCAGCAGCCTGCAGGGGGCCCAGAACACTGAAGCTTTCTTT. Translated, it gives CASSLQGAQNTEAFF.

V and J are TRBV12-5 and TRBJ2-1, with a tentative D call TRBD1 (5 bases). This CDR3 comprises 12 residues. The V end was cut by 3 bases, the J end by 6 bases, with 6 bases between. The germline V gene encodes CDR1 LGHNT and CDR2 FRNRAP. CDR3 coding DNA: TGTGCTAGTGGTTTAAGGGGCAATGAGCAGTTCTTC. It translates to CASGLRGNEQFF.

The genes are TRBV18 and TRBJ1-5; unclear D gene. The V end was cut by 2 bases, the J end by 3 bases, with 8 bases between. The CDR3 consists of 14 residues. Germline CDR1 KGHSH, CDR2 LQKENI. This chain's CDR3 is CASSPSGLNQPQHF. CDR3 nucleotides: TGTGCCAGCTCACCATCGGGTCTCAATCAGCCCCAGCATTTT. The full variable domain, its missing parts supplied by reference TRBV18 and TRBJ1-5, is NAGVMQNPRHLVRRRGQEARLRCSPMKGHSHVYWYRQLPEEGLKFMVYLQKENIIDESGMPKERFSAEFPKEGPSILRIQQVVRGDSAAYFCASSPSGLNQPQHFGDGTRLSIL.

J is TRBJ2-1 and V is TRBV9; 12 bases map to TRBD2. V lost 6 bases and J lost 5; bases outside the gene matches: 6. The germline gives CDR1 SGDLS, CDR2 YYNGEE. The CDR3 sequence is 15 residues long. The CDR3 sequence is CASTPSGRGHNEQFF. The DNA of the CDR3 is TGTGCCAGCACTCCTAGCGGGAGGGGTCACAATGAGCAGTTCTTC.

V usage is TRBV7-9 and J usage is TRBJ1-1; maybe TRBD1 (5 bases). V lost 7 bases and J 1 base, leaving 13 bases between the germline ends. Germline V CDR1 and CDR2: SEHNR, FQNEAQ (reference sequence). The CDR3 runs 14 residues. The CDR3 reads CASKPGGKNTEAFF. The CDR3 DNA sequence: TGTGCCAGCAAACCTGGGGGGAAGAACACTGAAGCTTTCTTT.

The genes are TRBV7-3 and TRBJ2-3; possible D gene TRBD2, 6 bases. Germline V lookup: CDR1 SGHTA, CDR2 FQGTGA. Trimming cost V 5 bases and J 6 bases, with 12 bases left between them. CDR3 length: 13 residues. CDR3 DNA sequence: TGTGCCAGCAGCCGGGGCGGGGCGGATACGCAGTATTTT. The encoded protein is CASSRGGADTQYF.

The chain is built from TRBV6-2 or TRBV6-3 and TRBJ2-5; TRBD2 is a possible D gene (5 bases). Germline assignment: CDR1 MNHEY and CDR2 SVGEGT. With 0 bases removed from V and 2 bases from J, the gap between germline ends came to 7 bases. The CDR3 contains 14 residues. The CDR3 region has the DNA TGTGCCAGCAGTTACTCTCGGGGACAAGAGACCCAGTACTTC. This codes for CASSYSRGQETQYF.

This clone has more than one count but fewer than ten. V and J are TRBV3-1 (or the pseudogene TRBV3-2) and TRBJ1-3; D remains ambiguous. There are 11 residues in the CDR3. The germline V gene encodes CDR1 LGHDT and CDR2 YNNKEL (reference sequence). The V end lost 8 bases, the J end lost 6 bases, and 8 bases lay between the germline ends. The DNA for the CDR3 is TGTGCCAGCCGGAGGGCAAACACCATATATTTT. Translating it yields CASRRANTIYF.